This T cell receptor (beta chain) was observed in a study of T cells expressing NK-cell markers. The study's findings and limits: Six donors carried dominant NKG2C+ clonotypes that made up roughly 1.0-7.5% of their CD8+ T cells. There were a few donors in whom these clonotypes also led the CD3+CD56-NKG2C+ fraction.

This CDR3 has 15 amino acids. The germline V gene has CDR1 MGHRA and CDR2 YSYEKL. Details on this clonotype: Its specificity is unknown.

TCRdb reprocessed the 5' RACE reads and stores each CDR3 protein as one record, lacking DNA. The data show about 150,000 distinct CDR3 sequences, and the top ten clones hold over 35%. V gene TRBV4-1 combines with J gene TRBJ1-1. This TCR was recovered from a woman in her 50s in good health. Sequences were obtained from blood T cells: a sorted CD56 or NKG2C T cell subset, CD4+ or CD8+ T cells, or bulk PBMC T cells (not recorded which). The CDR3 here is CASSQEDGLNTEAFF.